This entry lists 3 T cell receptor beta chains sequenced from one sample in a study of cytotoxic CD8 clonotypes in ibrutinib-treated CLL. TCRdb's copy holds only in-frame clones and misses some; the assay was immunoSEQ multiplex PCR. The sample holds approximately 47,000 clones, about 69% seen once. The specimen was PBMCs, collected after 24 months of ibrutinib treatment. The receptors shown here come from a human donor with chronic lymphocytic leukemia.

This clone was seen a handful of times. This chain uses TRBV7-3 with TRBJ2-1, with 11 bases fitting TRBD2. Germline V CDR1 and CDR2: SGHTA, FQGTGA. Trimming at V came to 5 bases and at J to 6 bases, leaving 9 bases not matched to a gene. The CDR3 loop spans 16 amino acids. CDR3 in amino acids: CASSNPTSGVRNEQFF. CDR3 sequence (DNA): TGTGCCAGCAGCAACCCGACTAGCGGGGTCCGCAATGAGCAGTTCTTC. Full variable domain (remainder filled in from reference TRBV7-3 and TRBJ2-1): GAGVSQTPSNKVTEKGKYVELRCDPISGHTALYWYRQSLGQGPEFLIYFQGTGAADDSGLPNDRFFAVRPEGSVSTLKIQRTERGDSAVYLCASSNPTSGVRNEQFFGPGTRLTVL.

The chain is built from TRBV6-5 and TRBJ1-6; D perhaps matches TRBD1 (6 bases). The CDR3 loop spans 14 amino acids. CDR1 MNHEY and CDR2 SVGAGI come from the germline V gene. Trimming took off 4 bases at V and 4 bases at J, with 8 bases between the two ends. The CDR3 nucleotides are TGTGCCAGCAGTTCCGGGACATATAATTCACCCCTCCACTTT. Protein: CASSSGTYNSPLHF.

The J gene is TRBJ1-4, the V gene TRBV20-1; D call uncertain. V was pared by 1 base and J by 8 bases, with 2 bases between. The germline V gene has CDR1 DFQATT and CDR2 SNEGSKA (reference sequence). CDR3 length equals 10 residues. CDR3 loop: CSARGEKLFF. The CDR3 DNA is TGCAGTGCTAGAGGCGAAAAACTGTTTTTT.